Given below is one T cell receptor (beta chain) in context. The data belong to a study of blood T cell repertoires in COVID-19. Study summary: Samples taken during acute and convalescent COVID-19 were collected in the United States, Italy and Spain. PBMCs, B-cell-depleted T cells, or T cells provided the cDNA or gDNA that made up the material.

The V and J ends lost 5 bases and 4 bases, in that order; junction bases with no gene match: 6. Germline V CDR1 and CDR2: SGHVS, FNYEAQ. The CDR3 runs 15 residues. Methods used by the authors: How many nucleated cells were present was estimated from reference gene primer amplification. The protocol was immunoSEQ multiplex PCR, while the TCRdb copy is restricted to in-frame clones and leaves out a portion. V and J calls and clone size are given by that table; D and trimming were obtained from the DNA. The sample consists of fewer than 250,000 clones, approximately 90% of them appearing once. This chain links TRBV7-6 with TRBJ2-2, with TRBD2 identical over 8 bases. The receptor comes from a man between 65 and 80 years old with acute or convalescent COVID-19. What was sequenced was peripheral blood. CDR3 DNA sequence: TGTGCCAGCAGCCGGACTAGCTGGGTCACCGGGGAGCTGTTTTTT. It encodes CASSRTSWVTGELFF.